This TCR beta chain came from a study of control samples from healthy donors and cancer patients. Method: immunoSEQ multiplex PCR; TCRdb's copy keeps in-frame clones and lacks some. The sample has about 61,000 clones, around 90% seen once; the top ten hold approximately 6%. The CDR3 has 13 residues. CDR1 and CDR2 (germline): DFQATT, SNEGSKA (reference sequence). The V and J ends lost 3 bases and 2 bases respectively, with 10 bases between them. This clonotype originated in a man in his 60s with colorectal cancer. The rearrangement links TRBV20-1 to TRBJ1-1, with D possibly TRBD1 on 6 matching bases. Specimen: PBMCs. The CDR3 sequence: CSASGGGNTEAFF. CDR3 in DNA: TGCAGTGCTAGTGGAGGGGGTAACACTGAAGCTTTCTTT.